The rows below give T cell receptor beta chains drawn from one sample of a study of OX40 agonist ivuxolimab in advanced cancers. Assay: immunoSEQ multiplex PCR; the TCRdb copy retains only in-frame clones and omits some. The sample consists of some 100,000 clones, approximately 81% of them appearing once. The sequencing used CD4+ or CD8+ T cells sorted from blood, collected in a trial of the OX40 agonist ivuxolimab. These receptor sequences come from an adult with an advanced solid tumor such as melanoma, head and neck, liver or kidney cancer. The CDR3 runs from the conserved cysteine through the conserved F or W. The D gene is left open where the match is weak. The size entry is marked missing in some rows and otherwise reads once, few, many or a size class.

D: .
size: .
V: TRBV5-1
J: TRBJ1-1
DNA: TGCGCCAGCAGCTTTAATCCGCAAGGGGACACTGAAGCTTTCTTT
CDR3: CASSFNPQGDTEAFF

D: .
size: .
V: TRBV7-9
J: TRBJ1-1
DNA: TGTGCCAGCAGCCAAACGGGGAACACTGAAGCTTTCTTT
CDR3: CASSQTGNTEAFF

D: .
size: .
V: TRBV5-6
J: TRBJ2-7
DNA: TGTGCCAGCAGCTTGGTTGGGCTAGCAAGTTCCTACGAGCAGTACTTC
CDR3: CASSLVGLASSYEQYF

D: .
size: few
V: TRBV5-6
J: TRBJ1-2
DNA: TGTGCCAGCAGCTTTGGGGTCTCTAACTATGGCTACACCTTC
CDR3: CASSFGVSNYGYTF

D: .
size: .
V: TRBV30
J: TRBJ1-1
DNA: TGTGCCTGGGCGGGGGGGGGCACTGAAGCTTTCTTT
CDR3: CAWAGGGTEAFF

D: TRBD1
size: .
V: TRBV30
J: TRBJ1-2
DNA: TGTGCCTGGAGCGGTGATGACAGGGGGTACTATGGCTACACCTTC
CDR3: CAWSGDDRGYYGYTF

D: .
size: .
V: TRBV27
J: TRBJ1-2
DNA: TGTGCCAGCATGGATCGTAACTATGGCTACACCTTC
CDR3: CASMDRNYGYTF

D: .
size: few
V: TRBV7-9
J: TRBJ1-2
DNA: TGTGCCAGCAGCTCCGTGACAGGACTGTATGGCTACACCTTC
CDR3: CASSSVTGLYGYTF

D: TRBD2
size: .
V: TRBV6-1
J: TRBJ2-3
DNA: TGTGCCAGTACGACGAGCGGGGAACGCACAGATACGCAGTATTTT
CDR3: CASTTSGERTDTQYF

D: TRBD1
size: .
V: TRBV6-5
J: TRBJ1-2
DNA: TGTGCCAGCAGTCCTGGGACAGGGGCCTATGGCTACACCTTC
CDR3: CASSPGTGAYGYTF

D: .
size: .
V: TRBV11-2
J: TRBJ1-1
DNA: TGTGCCAGCACCCGGGACCTGAACACTGAAGCTTTCTTT
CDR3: CASTRDLNTEAFF

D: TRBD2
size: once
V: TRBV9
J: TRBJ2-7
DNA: TGTGCCAGCAGCGGATCCGGGACTAGCGGGGGGCTCCCCTCCTACGAGCAGTACTTC
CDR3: CASSGSGTSGGLPSYEQYF

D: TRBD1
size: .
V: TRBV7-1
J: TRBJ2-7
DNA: TGTGCCAGCAGCTTGGGGACAGAAACCACCTACGAGCAGTACTTC
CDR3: CASSLGTETTYEQYF

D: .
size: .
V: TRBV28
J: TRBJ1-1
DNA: TGTGCCAGCAGTTCCTACCGGAGGGGGAGGGGGACTGAAGCTTTCTTT
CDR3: CASSSYRRGRGTEAFF

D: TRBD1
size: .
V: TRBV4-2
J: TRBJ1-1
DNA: TGTGCCAGCAGCCCCGGGAGGGGGCGAAGGGACACTGAAGCTTTCTTT
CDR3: CASSPGRGRRDTEAFF

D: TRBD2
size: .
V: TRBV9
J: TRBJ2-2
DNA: TGTGCCAGCAGCCTAGCGGGGGGGCTTTACGGGGAGCTGTTTTTT
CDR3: CASSLAGGLYGELFF

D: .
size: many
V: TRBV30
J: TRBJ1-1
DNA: TGTGCCTGGAAAAGGGTGAAGGCCACTGAAGCTTTCTTT
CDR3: CAWKRVKATEAFF

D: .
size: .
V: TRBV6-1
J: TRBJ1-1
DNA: TGTGCCAGCGACAGACGGGGCGCTGAAGCTTTCTTT
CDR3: CASDRRGAEAFF

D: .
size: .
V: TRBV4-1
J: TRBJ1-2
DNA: TGCGCCAGCAGCCAAGGTGGGGGGCGAGAAGCTAACTATGGCTACACCTTC
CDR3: CASSQGGGREANYGYTF

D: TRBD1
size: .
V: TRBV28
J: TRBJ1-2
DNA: TGTGCCAGCAGTCCCCTACCAGGGGGCGGTTCATACTATGGCTACACCTTC
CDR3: CASSPLPGGGSYYGYTF

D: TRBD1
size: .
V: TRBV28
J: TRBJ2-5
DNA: TGTGCCAGCAGTCTCACCGGGACAGTTAGGCAGACCCAGTACTTC
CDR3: CASSLTGTVRQTQYF

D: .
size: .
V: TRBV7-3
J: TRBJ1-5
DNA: TGTGCCAGCAGCCCGGGACCGAGGACCGGGGGGCCCCAGCATTTT
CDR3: CASSPGPRTGGPQHF

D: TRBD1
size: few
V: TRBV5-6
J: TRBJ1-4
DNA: TGTGCCAGCAGCCCTGGACAGGCCTATAATGAAAAACTGTTTTTT
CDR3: CASSPGQAYNEKLFF

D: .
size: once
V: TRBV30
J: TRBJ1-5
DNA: TGTGCCTGGAGTGAGGGGGGCAAGTTGAGCAATCAGCCCCAGCATTTT
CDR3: CAWSEGGKLSNQPQHF

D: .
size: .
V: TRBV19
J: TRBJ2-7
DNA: TGTGCCAGTACTCCCCGTAAAAGCTCCTACGAGCAGTACTTC
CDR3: CASTPRKSSYEQYF

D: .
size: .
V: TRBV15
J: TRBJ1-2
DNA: TGTGCCACCAGCTCGTCCGGGTCACTCGGCTACACCTTC
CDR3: CATSSSGSLGYTF

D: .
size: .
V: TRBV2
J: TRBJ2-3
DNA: TGTGCCAGCAGTGAAGCTAGCTCCTTCGCAGATACGCAGTATTTT
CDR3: CASSEASSFADTQYF

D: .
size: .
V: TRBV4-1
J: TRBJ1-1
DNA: TGCGCCAGCAGCCAAGACGAAGGTAGGGGGACTGAAGCTTTCTTT
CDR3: CASSQDEGRGTEAFF

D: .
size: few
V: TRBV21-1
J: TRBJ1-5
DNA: TGTGCCAGCAGCAAATCAGGGCGTGATCAGCCCCAGCATTTT
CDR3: CASSKSGRDQPQHF

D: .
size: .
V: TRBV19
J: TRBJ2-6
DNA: TGTGCCAGTAGTATTTTTTGGATGGTCGGGGGGGACAGTAACTCTGGGGCCAACGTCCTGACTTTC
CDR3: CASSIFWMVGGDSNSGANVLTF

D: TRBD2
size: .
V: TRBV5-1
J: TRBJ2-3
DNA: TGCGCCAGCAGCTGGGGACTAGCGGGGGGGCGGACAGATACGCAGTATTTT
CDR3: CASSWGLAGGRTDTQYF

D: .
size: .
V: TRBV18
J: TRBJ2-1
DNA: TGTGCCAGCTCACCACCCGGGATCCACAATGAGCAGTTCTTC
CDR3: CASSPPGIHNEQFF

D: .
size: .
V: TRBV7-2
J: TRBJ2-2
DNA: TGTGCCAGCAGCTTTCAGGCGACGGTCACCGGGGAGCTGTTTTTT
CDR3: CASSFQATVTGELFF

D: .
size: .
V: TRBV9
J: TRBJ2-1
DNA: TGTGCCAGCAGCGTACTAGGGGCGGACAATGAGCAGTTCTTC
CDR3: CASSVLGADNEQFF

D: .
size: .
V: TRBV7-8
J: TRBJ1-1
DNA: TGTGCCAGCAGCTTCACTCTAGACACTGAAGCTTTCTTT
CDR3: CASSFTLDTEAFF

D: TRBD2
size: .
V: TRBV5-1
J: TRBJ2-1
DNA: TGCGCCAGCAGCCGGGAGGGGACTCAGCAGTTCTTC
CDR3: CASSREGTQQFF

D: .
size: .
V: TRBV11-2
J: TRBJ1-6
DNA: TGTGCCAGCAGCGACTGGGATACTTCCTTTTCACCCCTCCACTTT
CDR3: CASSDWDTSFSPLHF

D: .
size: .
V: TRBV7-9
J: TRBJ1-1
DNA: TGTGCCAGCAGCTCCGACGGGAACACTGAAGCTTTCTTT
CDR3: CASSSDGNTEAFF

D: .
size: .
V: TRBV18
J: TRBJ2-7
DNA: TGTGCCAGCTCACCTGACAGCTACGAGCAGTACTTC
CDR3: CASSPDSYEQYF

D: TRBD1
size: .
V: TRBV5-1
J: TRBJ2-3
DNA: TGCGCCAGCAGCTCTAGGCCGAGACAGGGGCGTTCCGATACGCAGTATTTT
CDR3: CASSSRPRQGRSDTQYF

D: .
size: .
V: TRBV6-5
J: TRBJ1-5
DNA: TGTGCCAGCAGGAAGGGACCCTATAGCAATCAGCCCCAGCATTTT
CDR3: CASRKGPYSNQPQHF

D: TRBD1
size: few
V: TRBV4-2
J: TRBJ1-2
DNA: TGTGCCAGCAGCCAAGATTTGACAGGGGCCTTCTATGGCTACACCTTC
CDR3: CASSQDLTGAFYGYTF

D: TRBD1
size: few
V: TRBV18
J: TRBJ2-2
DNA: TGTGCCAGCTCGGCAGGGACAGGGAGGAACACCGGGGAGCTGTTTTTT
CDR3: CASSAGTGRNTGELFF

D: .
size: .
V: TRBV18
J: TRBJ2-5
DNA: TGTGCCAGCTCTCCCCCCGGGATACCTCAAGAGACCCAGTACTTC
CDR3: CASSPPGIPQETQYF

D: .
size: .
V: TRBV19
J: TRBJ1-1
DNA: TGTGCCAGTAGTATGGGAGACACTGAAGCTTTCTTT
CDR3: CASSMGDTEAFF

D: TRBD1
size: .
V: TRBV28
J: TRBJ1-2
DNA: TGTGCCAGCAAACCTTCGACAGGGGAATACTACACCTTC
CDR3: CASKPSTGEYYTF

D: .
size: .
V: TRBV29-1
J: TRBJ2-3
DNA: TGCAGCGTTGAGGACGCGAATGACCTCACAGATACGCAGTATTTT
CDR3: CSVEDANDLTDTQYF

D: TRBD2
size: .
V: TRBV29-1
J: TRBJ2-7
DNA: TGCAGCGTCCGACTAGCGGGGCCCTACGAGCAGTACTTC
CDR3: CSVRLAGPYEQYF

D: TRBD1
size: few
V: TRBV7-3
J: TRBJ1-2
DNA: TGTGCCAGCAGCTTAAGACCAGGGGGGCGCCCGGAGGGATTC
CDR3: CASSLRPGGRPEGF

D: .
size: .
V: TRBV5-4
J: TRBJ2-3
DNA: TGTGCCAGCAGCTTGGGACAGTCCACAGATACGCAGTATTTT
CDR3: CASSLGQSTDTQYF

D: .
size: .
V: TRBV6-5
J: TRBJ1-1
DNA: TGTGCGACCGCAGTTAGGTATAGGAACACTGAAGCTTTCTTT
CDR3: CATAVRYRNTEAFF

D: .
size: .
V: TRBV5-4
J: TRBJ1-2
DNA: TGTGCCAGCAGCCTCATTCGGGGTAGGAATGGCTACACCTTC
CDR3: CASSLIRGRNGYTF

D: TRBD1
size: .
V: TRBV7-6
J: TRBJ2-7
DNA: TGTGCCAGCAGCCCCACCGGGACAGGTCCTTACGAGCAGTACTTC
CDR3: CASSPTGTGPYEQYF

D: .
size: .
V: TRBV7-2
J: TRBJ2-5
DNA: TGTGCCAGCAGCAATGGGGGGGCCCTGGGGACCCAGTACTTC
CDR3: CASSNGGALGTQYF